This T cell receptor beta chain was documented in a study of naive and memory T cell subsets. The study, taken as a whole, reports: Naive repertoires, especially CD8, held a few larger clonotypes, possibly memory cells re-expressing CD45RA. Findings for naive and memory subsets could not be checked against ground truth. Over 85% of naive TCR sequences appeared only once after error correction, unlike memory subsets.

A note on this clonotype: Antigen: not known.

Looked up from germline, CDR1 is MDHEN and CDR2 is SYDVKM. This CDR3 has 13 residues. The V segment lost 5 bases and the J segment 6 bases; nucleotides outside the gene matches: 5. An equimolar mix of two oligonucleotides served as the beta constant-region primer for TRBC1 and TRBC2. TCRdb passed the UMI-ligation and nested PCR reads through MiXCR, listing each CDR3 protein once. The sample contains some 150,000 distinct CDR3 sequences, approximately 15% of which appear only once. V gene TRBV28 combines with J gene TRBJ2-5, with TRBD1 matching over 8 bases. This TCR came from a human donor in good health. Input material: naive CD4+ T cells from blood. DNA of the CDR3: TGTGCCAGCAGTCAAGGACAGGGTCAGACCCAGTACTTC. Its translation: CASSQGQGQTQYF. Based on the CDR3 plus reference TRBV28 and TRBJ2-5, the full variable domain is DVKVTQSSRYLVKRTGEKVFLECVQDMDHENMFWYRQDPGLGLRLIYFSYDVKMKEKGDIPEGYSVSREKKERFSLILESASTNQTSMYLCASSQGQGQTQYFGPGTRLLVL.